These 25 T cell receptor beta chains were sequenced from one sample in a study of metastatic and nonmetastatic thyroid tumors. TCRdb re-analyzed the PCR reads using MiXCR. The repertoire holds 13,000 or so clones, with about 34% as singletons. No patient had received any treatment before thyroid surgery. Sequenced: tumor tissue. The receptors here all came from a male donor with papillary thyroid cancer or a benign thyroid nodule (not recorded which). Some clones in this sample may be carry-over from other donors' samples.

This clone is deemed medium-sized. The genes are TRBV5-5 and TRBJ2-3; 8 bases are a match to TRBD1. CDR1 and CDR2 from the germline V gene are SGHKS and YYEKEE (reference sequence). Trimming removed 3 bases from V and 5 bases from J; junction bases left unmatched: 11. CDR3 length equals 16 residues. The CDR3 loop reads CASSSPQGGYEDTQYF. CDR3 nucleotides: TGTGCCAGCAGCTCCCCACAGGGGGGTTATGAAGATACGCAGTATTTT.

The sample holds many counts of this clone. It may be a read error: a sequence one base away is much more abundant. The identical CDR3 is also encoded by other nucleotide sequences in the sample. The rearrangement joins TRBV5-1 to TRBJ1-1, with 9 bases aligning to TRBD1. CDR1 is SGHRS and CDR2 is YFSETQ in the germline V gene. This CDR3 has 14 amino acids. CDR3 sequence: CASSLGQGVTEAFF. CDR3 bases: TGCGCCAGCAGCTTGGGACAGGGGGTAACGGAAGCATTCTTT.

The rearrangement uses TRBV6-1 and TRBJ2-7, with a possible D match to TRBD1 (6 bases). The CDR3 runs 13 residues. V was clipped by 4 bases and J by 5 bases, with 12 bases between them. Germline V gives CDR1 MNHNS, CDR2 SASEGT. This CDR3 reads CASSAGESHEQYF. As DNA, the CDR3 is TGTGCCAGCAGTGCAGGGGAGTCGCACGAGCAGTACTTC.

V is TRBV30 and J is TRBJ1-6; D is undetermined. CDR1 and CDR2 from the germline V gene are GTSNPN and SVGIG (reference sequence). The V end lost 5 bases, the J end lost 9 bases, and 8 bases lay between the germline ends. This CDR3 spans 11 amino acids. DNA for the CDR3: TGTGCCTGGGCCCTAGGTTCACCCCTCCACTTT. This sequence encodes CAWALGSPLHF.

This chain links TRBV6-2 or TRBV6-3 with TRBJ2-3; D perhaps matches TRBD1 (5 bases). Between the trimmed V and J ends, which lost 2 bases and 2 bases, there was a span of 20 bases. Germline V gene data show CDR1 as MNHEY and CDR2 as SVGEGT. The CDR3 loop spans 18 amino acids. Written as DNA, the CDR3 is TGTGCCAGCAGTTACCGGAACGGCGGACACGAGATCACAGATACGCAGTATTTT. This codes for CASSYRNGGHEITDTQYF.

The chain uses TRBV20-1 and TRBJ1-1, with D uncertain. CDR3 length: 12 residues. Trimming took 6 bases from V and 5 from J, leaving 13 bases between them. Germline V gene lookup returns CDR1 DFQATT and CDR2 SNEGSKA (reference sequence). DNA of the CDR3: TGCAGTGCCCTCAGTGGGGAAACTGAAGCTTTCTTT. It encodes CSALSGETEAFF.

This clone was counted only a few times. Written as DNA, the CDR3 is TGTGCCAGCAGAATTGGCTTAGGGGCAATATCTGGCTACACCTTC. It yields the protein CASRIGLGAISGYTF. This chain links TRBV6-1 with TRBJ1-2, with D perhaps matching TRBD1 (5 bases). Trimming took 6 bases from V and 7 from J, leaving 21 bases between them. The CDR3 length is 15 residues. CDR1 is MNHNS and CDR2 is SASEGT in the germline V gene.

This chain uses TRBV20-1 with TRBJ2-2; D uncertain. The CDR3 extends over 13 amino acids. From germline, CDR1 is DFQATT and CDR2 SNEGSKA (reference sequence). Trimming removed 0 bases from V and 5 bases from J, with 7 bases in between. The CDR3 DNA reads as TGCAGTGCTAGAGATTTGGGAACCGGGGAGCTGTTTTTT. Protein product: CSARDLGTGELFF.

The chain joins TRBV19 to TRBJ2-7, with 8 positions matching TRBD2. This CDR3 has 14 amino acids. V gave up 9 bases and J gave up 2 bases; unmatched junction bases: 9. CDR1 and CDR2 (germline): LNHDA, SQIVND (reference sequence). CDR3 residues: CARTLGLVPYEQYF. The CDR3 bases are TGTGCCAGAACCCTGGGACTAGTCCCCTACGAGCAGTACTTC.

The genes are TRBV9 and TRBJ1-1, with D possibly TRBD1 on 5 matching bases. The V gene lost 1 base and the J gene lost 4 bases, with 11 bases spanning the gap. Germline values: CDR1 SGDLS, CDR2 YYNGEE. This CDR3 has 14 residues. CDR3: CASSVSGYGTEAFF. The CDR3 DNA sequence: TGTGCCAGCAGCGTATCAGGGTATGGCACTGAAGCTTTCTTT.

The chain carries TRBV2 and TRBJ1-3; unclear D gene. The germline V and J ends were trimmed by 7 bases and 5 bases, with 12 bases remaining between them. Looked up from germline, CDR1 is SNHLY and CDR2 is FYNNEI. This CDR3 has 13 residues. The CDR3 region is CASTRVPRNTIYF. CDR3 in DNA: TGTGCCAGCACCCGGGTTCCAAGAAACACCATATATTTT.

As concerns this clone: The conserved final phenylalanine or tryptophan is absent from the CDR3, which likely points to a read error. The chain links TRBV2 to TRBJ1-2; perhaps TRBD1 as D (5 bases). Germline V gives CDR1 SNHLY, CDR2 FYNNEI. The CDR3 consists of 13 residues. The CDR3 nucleotides are TGCGCCAGCAGTGATCAGGGCAACTATGGCTACACCCTC. Encoded protein: CASSDQGNYGYTL.

This sequence joins TRBV12-2 and TRBJ2-2. TRBV12-2 represents a pseudogene. The length of the CDR3 is 12 residues. The DNA for the CDR3 is TGTGCAAGTCTCAACTACACCGGGGAGCTGTTTTTT. As protein: CASLNYTGELFF.

About this clone itself: No conserved phenylalanine or tryptophan is present at the end of the CDR3, so a read error is the likely explanation. CDR3 nucleotide sequence: TGTGCCAGCAAGGTATCAGGCGTGTATGGCTACACCATC. Its translation is CASKVSGVYGYTI. The chain uses TRBV28 and TRBJ1-2; D gene ambiguous. Germline loops: CDR1 MDHEN, CDR2 SYDVKM. This CDR3 is built from 13 residues. Trimming took 7 bases from V and 5 from J, leaving 14 bases between them.

The chain is built from TRBV20-1 and TRBJ1-2; weak D call: TRBD1 (5 bases). V was clipped by 3 bases and J by 3 bases, with 8 bases between them. Per germline, CDR1 DFQATT and CDR2 SNEGSKA (reference sequence). The CDR3 totals 12 residues. The CDR3 DNA follows: TGCAGTGCTAGGGGGGTGGACTATGGCTACACCTTC. It yields the protein CSARGVDYGYTF.

The CDR3 spells CASSPVAGDHYGYTF. The CDR3 bases are TGTGCCAGCAGCCCGGTGGCAGGAGACCACTATGGCTACACCTTC. The rearrangement links TRBV7-9 to TRBJ1-2; D is undetermined. The V end was cut by 5 bases, the J end by 3 bases, with 16 bases between. The germline V gene has CDR1 SEHNR and CDR2 FQNEAQ (reference sequence). CDR3 size: 15 residues.

The chain uses TRBV5-1 and TRBJ2-7; 8 bases match TRBD1. With V trimmed by 5 bases and J by 4 bases, 8 bases remained unmatched. The CDR3 covers 14 residues. Per germline, CDR1 SGHRS and CDR2 YFSETQ. The CDR3 region has the DNA TGCGCCAGCAGTGTCGACAGGGGCTCGTACGAGCAGTACGTC. Translated: CASSVDRGSYEQYV.

The chain is built from TRBV18 and TRBJ2-7; D not resolved. V shed 2 bases and J shed 6 bases, with 20 bases lying between them. This CDR3 comprises 16 residues. The germline CDR1 and CDR2 sequences are KGHSH and LQKENI. The CDR3 reads CASSPLLQAQGSEQYF. The CDR3 DNA follows: TGTGCCAGCTCACCATTGCTTCAGGCTCAAGGTTCCGAGCAGTACTTC.

This sequence joins TRBV11-2 and TRBJ2-5, with unresolved D. The germline V gene has CDR1 SGHAT and CDR2 FQNNGV. V was shortened by 3 bases and J by 1 base, with 9 bases between the two germline ends. The CDR3 length is 14 residues. CDR3 loop: CASSFTRPQETQYF. The CDR3 DNA is TGTGCCAGCAGCTTTACCAGGCCCCAAGAGACCCAGTACTTC.

The rearrangement joins TRBV7-2 to TRBJ1-5; tentative D call: TRBD1 (5 bases). Trimming stripped 5 bases from V and 4 bases from J, with 9 bases between. The CDR3 length is 13 residues. Germline CDR1 and CDR2: SGHTA and FQGNSA. CDR3 sequence reads: CASSNRQNQPQHF. The CDR3, as DNA: TGTGCCAGCAGCAATAGACAGAATCAGCCCCAGCATTTT.

CDR3 in DNA: TGTGCCAGCAGCTCCCCGATGGATGAGCAGTTCTTC. Its protein is CASSSPMDEQFF. The J gene is TRBJ2-1, the V gene TRBV11-3; D is unresolved. This CDR3 comprises 12 residues. Germline loops: CDR1 SGHNT, CDR2 YENEEA. V gave up 4 bases and J gave up 8 bases, with 9 bases separating them.

In its sample, this clone was seen a few times. DNA of the CDR3: TGTGCCAGCAGCTTAGGACAGGGCTATCAGCCCCAGCATTTT. Residues: CASSLGQGYQPQHF. The chain combines TRBV7-8 with TRBJ1-5, with 7 nucleotides matching TRBD1. CDR3 length: 14 amino acids. V trimming: 1 base; J trimming: 5 bases; junction bases outside the gene matches: 2. Germline V gives CDR1 SGHVS, CDR2 FQNEAQ.

This clone has just a few counts. This sequence joins TRBV7-6 and TRBJ2-7; 9 bases fit TRBD2. Germline trimming cut 4 bases from V and 6 bases from J; bases unmatched to any gene: 10. The CDR3 length is 15 residues. Germline loops: CDR1 SGHVS, CDR2 FNYEAQ. The CDR3, as DNA: TGTGCCAGCAGCTGGGAAAGGGGACTAGCTTTCGAGCAGTACTTC. Encoded protein: CASSWERGLAFEQYF.

This clone is termed medium-sized. The rearrangement joins TRBV4-1 to TRBJ1-1; D perhaps matches TRBD1 (6 bases). CDR1 is MGHRA, CDR2 YSYEKL, per germline. The CDR3 is 15 residues long. Trimming stripped 1 base from V and 5 bases from J, with 14 bases between. The CDR3 is CASSQVPGAETEAFF. The CDR3 nucleotides are TGCGCCAGCAGCCAAGTTCCGGGGGCGGAGACTGAAGCTTTCTTT.

The sample holds many counts of this clone. This chain links TRBV14 with TRBJ1-3; D uncertain. Germline V gene lookup returns CDR1 SGHDN and CDR2 FVKESK. The V and J ends lost 1 base and 2 bases respectively, with 12 bases between them. The CDR3 totals 16 residues. CDR3 bases: TGTGCCAGCAGCCAAGGCATAGCGAATCCTGGAAACACCATATATTTT. This gives the protein CASSQGIANPGNTIYF.